This passage covers 11 T cell receptor beta chains from one sample sequenced in a study of blood T cell repertoires in COVID-19. The assay was immunoSEQ multiplex PCR, and TCRdb's table has in-frame clones only and misses some. The table has 250,000 to 300,000 clones, approximately 85% seen once; the top ten hold around 1%. Sequenced input: PBMCs or T cells enriched from blood (not recorded which). These receptors all stem from a woman under 40 who had recovered from COVID-19.

This clone was recorded a few times. The V and J genes are TRBV2 and TRBJ2-5; tentative D call: TRBD1 (6 bases). The CDR3 is 16 amino acids. Germline V gene lookup returns CDR1 SNHLY and CDR2 FYNNEI. The V gene lost 6 bases and the J gene lost 1 base, with 18 bases spanning the gap. For the CDR3, the DNA is TGTGCCAGCAGGTCCGGAAAAGACAGGTTCCAAGAGACCCAGTACTTC. Amino acids: CASRSGKDRFQETQYF.

The rearrangement links TRBV7-2 to TRBJ2-3, with 10 nucleotides matching TRBD1. Germline CDR1 SGHTA, CDR2 FQGNSA. CDR3 size: 17 residues. J gave up 4 bases and V 0 bases, and 7 bases lay outside the gene matches. CDR3 DNA: TGTGCCAGCAGCTTAGCCGGGACAGGGGTGAGAGCAGATACGCAGTATTTT. Encoded protein: CASSLAGTGVRADTQYF.

The chain uses TRBV2 and TRBJ2-7; 8 bases agree with TRBD1. This CDR3 spans 16 amino acids. The V and J ends lost 8 bases and 3 bases, in that order; junction bases with no gene match: 15. Germline assignment: CDR1 SNHLY and CDR2 FYNNEI. The DNA for the CDR3 is TGTGCCAGCCTCCAGGCGACAGGGGCCTTTGTCTACGAGCAGTACTTC. As protein: CASLQATGAFVYEQYF.

V usage is TRBV2 and J usage is TRBJ1-1; TRBD1 is a possible D gene (6 bases). Germline-derived CDR1 and CDR2 are SNHLY and FYNNEI. V lost 8 bases, J lost 4 bases, and 17 bases lay in between. The CDR3 extends over 14 amino acids. CDR3 DNA: TGTGCCAGCCGGGAACAGGGACCGACCACTGAAGCTTTCTTT. Its protein is CASREQGPTTEAFF.

J is TRBJ1-5 and V is TRBV7-8; perhaps TRBD1 as D (6 bases). The CDR3 totals 18 residues. Deletions cut 2 bases from V and 0 bases from J, with 17 bases between. Germline CDR1 is SGHVS and CDR2 is FQNEAQ. In DNA, the CDR3 is TGTGCCAGCAGCTTACTCGTGGTGGGGGGGCCTAGCAATCAGCCCCAGCATTTT. This gives the protein CASSLLVVGGPSNQPQHF.

This chain joins TRBV19 and TRBJ1-5; possibly TRBD1 for D (5 bases). Trimming took off 1 base at V and 8 bases at J, with 21 bases between the two ends. The CDR3 length is 17 residues. The germline CDR1 and CDR2 sequences are LNHDA and SQIVND (reference sequence). This CDR3 reads CASSIGVFKWGGEPQHF. DNA of the CDR3: TGTGCCAGTAGTATAGGGGTGTTTAAGTGGGGAGGGGAGCCCCAGCATTTT.

V and J are TRBV1 and TRBJ1-1. TRBV1 is annotated as a pseudogene. CDR3 length: 13 residues. For the CDR3, the DNA is TGCACCAGCAGCCAGTATCGGGACACTGAAGCTTTCTTT. Amino acids: CTSSQYRDTEAFF.

The V gene is TRBV28, the J gene TRBJ1-5, with a possible D match to TRBD1 (5 bases). Germline V lookup: CDR1 MDHEN, CDR2 SYDVKM. Trimming removed 4 bases at V and 7 bases at J, with 11 bases between. CDR3 length: 13 amino acids. As DNA, the CDR3 is TGTGCCAGCAGTTACCAGGGATTGCAGCCCCAGCATTTT. Translated, it gives CASSYQGLQPQHF.

This clone was recorded only once. The rearrangement links TRBV6-5 to TRBJ2-2, with unresolved D. V dropped 2 bases and J dropped 2 bases, with 12 bases sitting between them. Germline V gene sequence: CDR1 MNHEY, CDR2 SVGAGI. The CDR3 totals 16 residues. This CDR3 is CASSYDHPLNTGELFF. For the CDR3, the DNA is TGTGCCAGCAGTTACGATCACCCCCTAAACACCGGGGAGCTGTTTTTT.

The rearrangement joins TRBV10-3 to TRBJ2-1; no clear D gene. Germline lookup yields CDR1 ENHRY and CDR2 SYGVKD. Trimming stripped 8 bases from V and 0 bases from J, with 14 bases between. This CDR3 contains 15 residues. CDR3 nucleotides: TGTGCCATCCACGCGGAAAAGAGCTCCTACAATGAGCAGTTCTTC. This encodes CAIHAEKSSYNEQFF.

The chain has TRBV10-3 and TRBJ2-5; D unclear. This CDR3 spans 13 amino acids. The V gene lost 4 bases and the J gene lost 3 bases, with 9 bases spanning the gap. Germline lookup yields CDR1 ENHRY and CDR2 SYGVKD. The CDR3 region is CAISGIAKETQYF. The CDR3 DNA reads as TGTGCCATCAGTGGGATAGCCAAAGAGACCCAGTACTTC.